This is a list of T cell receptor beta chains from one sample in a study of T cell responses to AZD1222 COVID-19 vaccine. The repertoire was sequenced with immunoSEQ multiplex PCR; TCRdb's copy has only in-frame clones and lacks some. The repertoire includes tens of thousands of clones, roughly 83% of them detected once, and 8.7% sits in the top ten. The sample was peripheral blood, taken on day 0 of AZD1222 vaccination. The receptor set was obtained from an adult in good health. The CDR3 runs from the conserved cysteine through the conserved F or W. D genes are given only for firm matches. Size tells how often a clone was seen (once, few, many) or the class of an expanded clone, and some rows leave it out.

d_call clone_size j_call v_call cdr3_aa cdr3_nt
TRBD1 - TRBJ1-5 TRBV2 CASSRDRGLGGNQPQHF TGTGCCAGCAGTAGGGACAGGGGGCTAGGTGGCAATCAGCCCCAGCATTTT
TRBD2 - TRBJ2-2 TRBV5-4 CASSRGETGELFF TGTGCCAGCAGTCGGGGGGAGACCGGGGAGCTGTTTTTT
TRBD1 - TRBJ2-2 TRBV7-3 CASKQGAGTGELFF TGTGCCAGTAAACAGGGGGCCGGCACCGGGGAGCTGTTTTTT
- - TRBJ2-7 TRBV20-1 CSASQRRVYEQYF TGCAGTGCTAGTCAAAGGAGGGTCTACGAGCAGTACTTC
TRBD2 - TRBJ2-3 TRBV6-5 CASRRGTSTDTQYF TGTGCCAGCAGGCGGGGGACTAGCACAGATACGCAGTATTTT
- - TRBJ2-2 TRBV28 CASRPLNTGELFF TGTGCCAGCAGACCGCTGAACACCGGGGAGCTGTTTTTT
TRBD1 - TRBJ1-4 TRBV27 CASSYQGAPVGNEKLFF TGTGCCAGCAGTTATCAGGGGGCTCCTGTGGGGAATGAAAAACTGTTTTTT
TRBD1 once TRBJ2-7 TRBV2 CASRWGQPYEQYF TGTGCCAGCAGGTGGGGACAGCCCTACGAGCAGTACTTC
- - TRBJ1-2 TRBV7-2 CASSLVGANYGYTF TGTGCCAGCAGCTTAGTTGGGGCCAACTATGGCTACACCTTC
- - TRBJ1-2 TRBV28 CASSPVGGAWNYGYTF TGTGCCAGCAGCCCTGTAGGGGGGGCCTGGAACTATGGCTACACCTTC
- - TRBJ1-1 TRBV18 CASSPDEGTEAFF TGTGCCAGCTCACCAGACGAGGGCACTGAAGCTTTCTTT
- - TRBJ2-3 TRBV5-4 CASSSDGRTDTQYF TGTGCCAGCAGCTCGGACGGTCGCACAGATACGCAGTATTTT
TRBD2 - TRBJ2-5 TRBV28 CASSYPWGGERQETQYF TGTGCCAGCAGTTACCCCTGGGGGGGAGAAAGGCAAGAGACCCAGTACTTC
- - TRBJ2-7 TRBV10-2 CASSEPRDSYEQYF TGCGCCAGCAGTGAGCCGAGGGACTCCTACGAGCAGTACTTC
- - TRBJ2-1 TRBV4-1 CASSQEIRGRDEQFF TGCGCCAGCAGCCAAGAGATTAGGGGTCGGGATGAGCAGTTCTTC
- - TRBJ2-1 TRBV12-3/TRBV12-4 CASNLDLDNEQFF TGTGCCAGCAACCTGGACCTAGATAATGAGCAGTTCTTC
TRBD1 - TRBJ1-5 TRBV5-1 CASSGDRREQNQPQHF TGCGCCAGCAGCGGGGACAGACGAGAGCAAAATCAGCCCCAGCATTTT
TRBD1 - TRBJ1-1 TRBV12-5 CASGLATGEAFF TGTGCTAGTGGTTTGGCGACAGGGGAAGCTTTCTTT
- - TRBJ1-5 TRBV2 CASSDLNPNQPQHF TGTGCCAGCAGTGACTTAAACCCCAATCAGCCCCAGCATTTT
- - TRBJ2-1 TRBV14 CASSQVRQVYNEQFF TGTGCCAGCAGCCAAGTCCGCCAGGTCTACAATGAGCAGTTCTTC
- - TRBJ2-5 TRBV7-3 CARTGLGEETQYF TGTGCCAGAACAGGGCTCGGCGAGGAGACCCAGTACTTC
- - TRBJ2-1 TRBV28 CASSTPNEQFF TGTGCCAGCAGTACCCCCAATGAGCAGTTCTTC
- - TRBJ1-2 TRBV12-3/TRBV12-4 CASSLTGSAGYTF TGTGCCAGCAGTTTAACGGGGTCGGCCGGCTACACCTTC
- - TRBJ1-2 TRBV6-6 CASTGRDDYGYTF TGTGCCTCCACGGGCAGGGATGACTATGGCTACACCTTC
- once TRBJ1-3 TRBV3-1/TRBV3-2 CASGPSLGNTIYF TGTGCCAGCGGCCCGTCGCTCGGAAACACCATATATTTT
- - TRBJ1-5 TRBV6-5 CASRGGGEGNQPQHF TGTGCCAGCAGGGGAGGGGGTGAAGGCAATCAGCCCCAGCATTTT
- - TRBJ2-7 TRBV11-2 CASSLEGTTVHF TGTGCCAGCAGCTTGGAGGGGACAACGGTTCACTTC
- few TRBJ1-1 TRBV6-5 CASSYSANTEAFF TGTGCCAGCAGTTACTCAGCGAACACTGAAGCTTTCTTT
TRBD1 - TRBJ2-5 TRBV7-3 CASSRGTGAAQETQYF TGTGCCAGCAGCCGAGGGACAGGGGCCGCGCAAGAGACCCAGTACTTC
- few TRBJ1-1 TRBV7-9 CASSAYLNTEAFF TGTGCCAGCAGCGCCTACTTGAACACTGAAGCTTTCTTT
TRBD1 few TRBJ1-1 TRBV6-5 CASSSDRGRYGAEAFF TGTGCCAGCAGTTCCGACAGGGGCAGGTATGGCGCTGAAGCTTTCTTT
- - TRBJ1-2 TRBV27 CASGTLNYGYTF TGTGCCAGCGGGACCCTGAACTATGGCTACACCTTC
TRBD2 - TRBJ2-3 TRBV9 CASTGGGDTQYF TGTGCCAGCACGGGGGGAGGAGATACGCAGTATTTT
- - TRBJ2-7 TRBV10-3 CAISEGVASPYEQYF TGTGCCATCAGTGAGGGGGTCGCGTCCCCCTACGAGCAGTACTTC
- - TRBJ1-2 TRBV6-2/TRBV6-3 CASSSGPGALYGYTF TGTGCCAGCAGTTCCGGCCCAGGGGCTCTCTATGGCTACACCTTC
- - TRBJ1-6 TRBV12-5 CASGLDNSPLHF TGTGCTAGTGGTTTGGACAATTCACCCCTCCACTTT
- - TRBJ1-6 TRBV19 CASSIGASPLHF TGTGCCAGTAGTATCGGAGCCTCACCCCTCCACTTT
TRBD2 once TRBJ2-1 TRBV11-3 CASSSRSGAGEQFF TGTGCCAGCAGCTCCCGCAGCGGGGCAGGAGAGCAGTTCTTC
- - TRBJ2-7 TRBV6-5 CASRTYYEQYF TGTGCCAGCAGGACCTACTACGAGCAGTACTTC
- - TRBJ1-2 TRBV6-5 CASRTQGTAGYTF TGTGCCAGCAGAACTCAGGGAACTGCTGGCTACACCTTC
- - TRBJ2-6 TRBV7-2 CPLFSGILESGANVLTF TGCCCCCTTTTTTCTGGGATACTGGAAAGTGGGGCCAACGTCCTGACTTTC
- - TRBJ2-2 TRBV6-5 CASSYSTGVNTGELFF TGTGCCAGCAGTTACTCCACGGGAGTAAACACCGGGGAGCTGTTTTTT
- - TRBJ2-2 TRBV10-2 CASSEFSSLAKNTGELFF TGCGCCAGCAGTGAGTTCTCATCCCTAGCGAAGAACACCGGGGAGCTGTTTTTT
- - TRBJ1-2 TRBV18 CASSPTGQDYGYTF TGTGCCAGCTCACCTACGGGGCAGGACTATGGCTACACCTTC
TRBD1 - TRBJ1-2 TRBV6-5 CASSSGQGQGYTF TGTGCCAGCAGTAGCGGACAGGGGCAAGGCTACACCTTC
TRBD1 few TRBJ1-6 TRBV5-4 CASSQGTAKNSPLHF TGTGCCAGCAGCCAAGGGACAGCCAAGAATTCACCCCTCCACTTT
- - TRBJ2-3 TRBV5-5 CASSPWGGAVTDTQYF TGTGCCAGCAGCCCCTGGGGGGGGGCCGTCACAGATACGCAGTATTTT
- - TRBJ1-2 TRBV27 CASSQGYGYTF TGTGCCAGCTCGCAAGGGTATGGCTACACCTTC
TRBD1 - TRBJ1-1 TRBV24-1 CATSDGQGAVTEAFF TGTGCCACCAGTGACGGACAGGGGGCGGTCACTGAAGCTTTCTTT
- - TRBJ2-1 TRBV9 CASSTVSATLYNEQFF TGTGCCAGCAGCACGGTTAGCGCTACCCTCTACAATGAGCAGTTCTTC
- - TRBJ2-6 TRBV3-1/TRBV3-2 CASSQGQGSTGANVLTF TGTGCCAGCAGCCAAGGGCAGGGTTCGACTGGGGCCAACGTCCTGACTTTC
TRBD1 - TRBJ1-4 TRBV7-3 CASSLEGGSNEKLFF TGTGCCAGCAGCTTAGAAGGGGGCTCTAATGAAAAACTGTTTTTT
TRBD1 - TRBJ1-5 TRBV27 CASSLSGQGNQPQHF TGTGCCAGCAGTTTATCGGGACAGGGCAATCAGCCCCAGCATTTT
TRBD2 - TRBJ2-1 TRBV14 CASSQTILASSYNEQFF TGTGCCAGCAGCCAAACGATACTAGCGAGCTCCTACAATGAGCAGTTCTTC
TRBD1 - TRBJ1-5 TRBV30 CAWSTGRYQPQHF TGTGCCTGGTCGACAGGGAGGTATCAGCCCCAGCATTTT
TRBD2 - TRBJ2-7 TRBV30 CAYTLGGGSYEQYF TGTGCCTACACCCTCGGGGGGGGCAGCTACGAGCAGTACTTC
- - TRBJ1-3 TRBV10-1 CASSEFRGRLGNTIYF TGCGCCAGCAGTGAGTTTCGGGGACGACTTGGAAACACCATATATTTT
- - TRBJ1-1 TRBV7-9 CASSARRAMNTEAFF TGTGCCAGCAGCGCCCGGAGGGCCATGAACACTGAAGCTTTCTTT
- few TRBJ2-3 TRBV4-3 CASSQGPRDPDTQYF TGCGCCAGCAGCCAAGGACCTAGGGACCCAGATACGCAGTATTTT
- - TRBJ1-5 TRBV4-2 CASRGLGSNQPQHF TGTGCCAGCAGGGGCCTGGGGAGCAATCAGCCCCAGCATTTT